This T cell receptor beta chain was profiled in a study of cytomegalovirus exposure and HLA in healthy donors. Notes on the study in general: Per published accounts, TCR beta sequences correctly predicted the HLA-A and HLA-B alleles of most subjects.

Primers for the PCR totalled 60 Vbeta and 13 Jbeta. In the original processing: Later analysis identified tens of millions of unique TCR beta chains, about 10 million shared. Clones were sequenced by immunoSEQ multiplex PCR, and TCRdb holds only the in-frame ones, with some missing. D and trimming come from the DNA, and the V and J calls and clone size come from that table. The data contain 310,000 or so clones, roughly 89% of them seen just once; the ten biggest clones take up about 2.5%. Likely unrecorded immune exposures existed in these nominally healthy donors. On this clone itself: The antigen is unknown.

Trimming removed 3 bases from V and 3 bases from J, with 9 bases in between. The CDR3 is 13 amino acids. Per germline, CDR1 ENHRY and CDR2 SYGVKD. This TCR came from a woman under 30 in good health and CMV-seronegative. The source material was PBMCs. J is TRBJ2-7 and V is TRBV10-3, with D tentatively TRBD2 (5 bases). The CDR3: CAISDSGIYEQYF. CDR3 bases: TGTGCCATCAGTGACTCCGGGATCTACGAGCAGTACTTC.